The 6 T cell receptor beta chains given below trace back to one sample, sequenced in a study of shared clonotypes between healthy human individuals. Sequenced by immunoSEQ multiplex PCR; TCRdb stores in-frame clones only, minus some. Of more than 2,000,000 clones listed, 90% to 95% are singletons. The source material was naive CD4+ T cells sorted from blood. As for subset: CD45RA+ positively selected. The receptors come from a man aged 18 to 30 in good health.

In its sample, this clone was seen once. The rearrangement links TRBV7-2 to TRBJ2-3; 9 nucleotides agree with TRBD2. The CDR3 extends over 18 amino acids. With 3 bases clipped from V and 4 bases from J, the junction kept 14 bases outside the gene matches. Germline V gene sequence: CDR1 SGHTA, CDR2 FQGNSA. The CDR3 DNA reads as TGTGCCAGCAGCTTCCTTGGGGCTAGCGGGGATTATGCAGATACGCAGTATTTT. Protein: CASSFLGASGDYADTQYF.

The CDR3 sequence is CAISATSGRGNEQFF. CDR3 nucleotides: TGTGCCATCAGTGCGACTAGCGGGAGAGGGAATGAGCAGTTCTTC. This chain connects TRBV10-3 to TRBJ2-1; 12 nucleotides align to TRBD2. This CDR3 is built from 15 residues. Germline V gene data show CDR1 as ENHRY and CDR2 as SYGVKD. Trimming removed 4 bases from V and 7 bases from J; junction bases left unmatched: 5.

The J gene is TRBJ2-2, the V gene TRBV10-3, with 8 bases aligning to TRBD2. V was pared by 0 bases and J by 0 bases, with 0 bases of the junction left unmatched. There are 16 residues in the CDR3. Germline V CDR1 and CDR2: ENHRY, SYGVKD. CDR3 bases: TGTGCCATCAGTGAGTCGGGACTAGCGAACACCGGGGAGCTGTTTTTT. This codes for CAISESGLANTGELFF.

The chain links TRBV2 to TRBJ1-5; TRBD1 matches 9 bases. Trimming removed 5 bases from V and 3 bases from J; junction bases left unmatched: 5. CDR1 and CDR2 (germline): SNHLY, FYNNEI. The CDR3 runs to 15 residues. The CDR3 loop is CASSSNRGHNQPQHF. CDR3 in DNA: TGTGCCAGCAGTTCGAACAGGGGGCACAATCAGCCCCAGCATTTT. Full variable domain (remainder filled in from reference TRBV2 and TRBJ1-5): EPEVTQTPSHQVTQMGQEVILRCVPISNHLYFYWYRQILGQKVEFLVSFYNNEISEKSEIFDDQFSVERPDGSNFTLKIRSTKLEDSAMYFCASSSNRGHNQPQHFGDGTRLSIL.

This chain joins TRBV2 and TRBJ2-5, with D perhaps matching TRBD2 (7 bases). The CDR3 is 15 amino acids. V was pared by 7 bases and J by 0 bases, with 15 bases between. In germline, CDR1 is SNHLY, CDR2 FYNNEI. The DNA for the CDR3 is TGTGCCAGCACCGCGGGGGCTTTGTACCAAGAGACCCAGTACTTC. This codes for CASTAGALYQETQYF.

The chain uses TRBV6-1 and TRBJ2-5; TRBD1 agrees at 8 bases. The CDR3 has 15 amino acids. V dropped 0 bases and J dropped 2; count of bases not matched to a gene: 2. CDR1 and CDR2 (germline): MNHNS, SASEGT. The CDR3 loop reads CASSEAYRGQETQYF. DNA of the CDR3: TGTGCCAGCAGTGAAGCATACAGGGGGCAAGAGACCCAGTACTTC.